This T cell receptor (beta chain) stems from a study of control samples from healthy donors and cancer patients. A few counts support this clone. Profiled with immunoSEQ multiplex PCR; TCRdb holds only in-frame clones, not every one. The data show some 13,000 clones, over 70% seen once. Germline loops: CDR1 SGHTA, CDR2 FQGNSA. Trimming stripped 3 bases from V and 8 bases from J, with 13 bases between. The CDR3 length is 13 residues. Sequenced input: formalin-fixed, paraffin-embedded tissue. This TCR came from a male donor with melanoma. The chain couples TRBV7-2 to TRBJ1-1; possible D gene TRBD1, 6 bases. CDR3 nucleotide sequence: TGTGCCAGCAGCTTCCGGCGCGGGACAGAAGCTTTCTTT. Protein: CASSFRRGTEAFF.